This T cell receptor beta chain was retrieved from a study of cytomegalovirus exposure and HLA in healthy donors. V lost 4 bases and J 4 bases, leaving 20 bases between the germline ends. The CDR3 has 16 residues. CDR1 and CDR2 (germline): SGHKS, YYEKEE (reference sequence). Whole-study findings and limits: Among the most significant clusters, several appeared linked to common viral pathogens in a later analysis. An analysis that came later showed most CMV-associated TCR beta chains appearing HLA-restricted.

Everyone who donated was a healthy bone marrow donor. Turning to this clone: What it binds is not known.

The PCR made use of 60 Vbeta and 13 Jbeta primers. Using immunoSEQ multiplex PCR, the repertoire was profiled, and TCRdb retains in-frame clones only, with some absent. The table shows approximately 120,000 clones, with roughly 73% occurring only once. The source of this sequence is a man aged 55 to 70 in good health and CMV-seropositive. This chain connects TRBV5-5 to TRBJ2-5, with D maybe TRBD2 (7 bases). Source material: PBMCs. CDR3 amino acids: CASSPWGRAGAETQYF. For the CDR3, the DNA is TGTGCCAGCAGCCCCTGGGGCAGGGCGGGGGCAGAGACCCAGTACTTC.